The rows below give T cell receptor beta chains drawn from one sample of a study of T cell clonotyping in hematopoietic cell transplantation. TCRdb keeps only in-frame clones here, not all; method: immunoSEQ multiplex PCR. The table lists nearly 20,000 clones, 65% to 85% of them singletons. The sample consisted of peripheral blood mononuclear cells. These TCRs come from a man between 60 and 75 years old in good health. Some clones in this sample may be carry-over from other donors' samples. CDR3s include the opening cysteine and the closing phenylalanine or tryptophan. D genes are given only for firm matches. Size is stated for part of the rows, as once, few or many counts, or as a class when the clone is expanded.

>NA|TRBV14|NA|TRBJ2-1
TGTGCCAGCAGCCAAGATCTCCACCATGAGCAGTTCTTC
CASSQDLHHEQFF
>NA|TRBV2|NA|TRBJ2-3
TGTGCCAGCAGTGATAATAGAGGGACGCAGTATTTT
CASSDNRGTQYF
>NA|TRBV7-2|NA|TRBJ2-7
TGTGCCAGCAGCTTGGCGGGCTCCTACGAGCAGTACTTC
CASSLAGSYEQYF
>NA|TRBV5-8|NA|TRBJ1-5
TGTGCCAGCGGATTTCCGGGGGGGAATCAGCCCCAGCATTTT
CASGFPGGNQPQHF
>TRBD1|TRBV7-3|few|TRBJ1-5
TGTGCCAGCAGCCTGGGACAGAATCAGCCCCAGCATTTT
CASSLGQNQPQHF
>NA|TRBV30|once|TRBJ2-5
TGTGCCTGGAGTGTTGGACTTGGCGGAGAGACCCAGTACTTC
CAWSVGLGGETQYF
>TRBD1|TRBV7-2|NA|TRBJ2-5
TGTGCCAGCAGCTTAGAAGGGGGCAGAAAGACCCAGTACTTC
CASSLEGGRKTQYF
>NA|TRBV14|NA|TRBJ1-1
TGTGCCAGCAGCCTAAAGGATTATTTCGGGGGCACTGAAGCTTTCTTT
CASSLKDYFGGTEAFF
>TRBD1|TRBV30|NA|TRBJ1-5
TGTGCCTGGGGGGGACAGGAGAATCAGCCCCAGCATTTT
CAWGGQENQPQHF
>NA|TRBV30|NA|TRBJ1-2
TGTGCCTGGAGTGTACCTGGACAGACTTATGGCTACACCTTC
CAWSVPGQTYGYTF
>NA|TRBV7-6|NA|TRBJ2-1
TGTGCCAGCAGCTTAGCGGACCTGAGGGGGGTCTACAATGAGCAGTTCTTC
CASSLADLRGVYNEQFF
>TRBD1|TRBV5-6|NA|TRBJ1-5
TGTGCCAGCAGCCATCTCGGGACAGTCAATCAGCCCCAGCATTTT
CASSHLGTVNQPQHF
>TRBD2|TRBV5-4|once|TRBJ2-1
TGTGCCAGCAGCTTGGCTGGGACTAGCGGGGGGCTCTACAATGAGCAGTTCTTC
CASSLAGTSGGLYNEQFF
>TRBD1|TRBV30|NA|TRBJ2-4
TGTGCCTGGAGTCGAGGACAGGACAACATTCAGTACTTC
CAWSRGQDNIQYF
>NA|TRBV5-4|NA|TRBJ1-2
TGTGCCAGCAGCTTGGGTCCCAGGGACGACTATGGCTACACCTTC
CASSLGPRDDYGYTF
>NA|TRBV11-3|NA|TRBJ2-3
TGTGCCAGTACATTCCAGGGCCCAGATACGCAGTATTTT
CASTFQGPDTQYF
>TRBD2|TRBV9|NA|TRBJ2-2
TGTGCCAGCAGCCCGGGACTAGCGGGAGGGCCGGCCGGGGAGCTGTTTTTT
CASSPGLAGGPAGELFF
>TRBD1|TRBV4-2|NA|TRBJ2-7
TGTGCCAGCAGCCAAGCCAGGGGGCGTTACGAGCAGTACTTC
CASSQARGRYEQYF
>NA|TRBV30|few|TRBJ2-6
TGTGCCTGGAGTGTAGGCTCTGGGGCCAACGTCCTGACTTTC
CAWSVGSGANVLTF
>NA|TRBV5-1|NA|TRBJ2-1
TGCGCCAGCAGCCCACGGGAGCGACTTAAGTTCTTC
CASSPRERLKFF
>NA|TRBV27|few|TRBJ1-1
TGTGCCAGCAGTTTAATGAGAAACACTGAAGCTTTCTTT
CASSLMRNTEAFF
>NA|TRBV4-2|few|TRBJ2-2
TGTGCCAGCAGCCAAGATCGCAACGCGAACACCGGGGAGCTGTTTTTT
CASSQDRNANTGELFF
>NA|TRBV15|NA|TRBJ1-1
TGTGCCACCAGCAGAGTGATTCGTGGGGGGCACACTGAAGCTTTCTTT
CATSRVIRGGHTEAFF
>NA|TRBV5-1|NA|TRBJ2-7
TGCGCCAGCAGCTTGGAACAGACCTACGAGCAGTACTTC
CASSLEQTYEQYF
>TRBD1|TRBV19|NA|TRBJ1-1
TGTGCCAGTAGTAGGGACAGGGAGGGAACTGAAGCTTTCTTT
CASSRDREGTEAFF
>NA|TRBV30|once|TRBJ1-2
TGTGCCTGGAGTGTTGGGGGGGATGGGGTTGGCTACACCTTC
CAWSVGGDGVGYTF
>NA|TRBV25-1|NA|TRBJ1-1
TGTGCCAGCAGTGAATATAGTGGGGGGGGCACTGAAGCTTTCTTT
CASSEYSGGGTEAFF
>NA|TRBV2|few|TRBJ1-3
TGTGCCAGCAGTGTCGTCAGCTCTGGAAACACCATATATTTT
CASSVVSSGNTIYF
>NA|TRBV4-1|NA|TRBJ2-3
TGCGCCAGCAGCCAAGATTACAGCACAGATACGCAGTATTTT
CASSQDYSTDTQYF
>NA|TRBV28|few|TRBJ2-7
TGTGCCAGCAGCTCCACAGGCTACGAGCAGTACTTC
CASSSTGYEQYF
>TRBD1|TRBV11-2|NA|TRBJ1-1
TGTGCCAGCAGCTTCATCCGGGACAGGGCTGCTTTCTTT
CASSFIRDRAAFF
>TRBD1|TRBV29-1|NA|TRBJ1-2
TGCAGCGTTGGACAGGGTGACGGCTATGGCTACACCTTC
CSVGQGDGYGYTF
>NA|TRBV10-3|NA|TRBJ2-7
TGTGCCATCAGCGAGCCGGGACTGGGCACCTACGAGCAGTACTTC
CAISEPGLGTYEQYF
>NA|TRBV19|NA|TRBJ1-5
TGTGCCAGTAGTATGCCAGGGTCGGATCAGCCCCAGCATTTT
CASSMPGSDQPQHF
>NA|TRBV21-1|NA|TRBJ1-5
TGTGCCAGCAGCAAACCCGGGAGCGACAATCAGCCCCAGCATTTT
CASSKPGSDNQPQHF
>NA|TRBV6-1|once|TRBJ1-5
TGTGCCAGCAGCAGTGGACAGTTTAGCAATCAGCCCCAGCATTTT
CASSSGQFSNQPQHF
>NA|TRBV19|NA|TRBJ2-4
TGTGCCAGTAGTGGGTACAGGAACATTCAGTACTTC
CASSGYRNIQYF
>TRBD1|TRBV2|NA|TRBJ1-2
TGTGCCAGCAGTGCCACCGGGACAGGGTATGGCTACACCTTC
CASSATGTGYGYTF
>TRBD1|TRBV28|NA|TRBJ2-2
TGTGCCAGCAGCGGGGGACAGGGGCCCCCCGTTGACACCGGGGAGCTGTTTTTT
CASSGGQGPPVDTGELFF
>NA|TRBV6-6|NA|TRBJ1-2
TGTGCCAGCAGTTACTCGATGAGAACAGGGCAAGGCTACACCTTC
CASSYSMRTGQGYTF
>TRBD1|TRBV5-8|NA|TRBJ2-1
TGTGCCAGCAGCTGGACAGGTGGGCAGTTCTTC
CASSWTGGQFF
>TRBD1|TRBV7-6|NA|TRBJ2-7
TGTGCCAGCAGCTCAAGGGACAGGGGCTTTTTGGGGTTCGAGCAGTACTTC
CASSSRDRGFLGFEQYF
>TRBD2|TRBV4-3|once|TRBJ2-3
TGCGCCAGCAGCCAAGATCGGAGTCGGGGGGGACATGATACGCAGTATTTT
CASSQDRSRGGHDTQYF
>TRBD1|TRBV18|NA|TRBJ2-7
TGTGCCAGCTCACCAATTGCGGGACAGGGTGAACAGTACTTC
CASSPIAGQGEQYF
>TRBD1|TRBV19|NA|TRBJ1-1
TGTGCCAGTAGTACCGGGGACAGCGTCCTCACTGAAGCTTTCTTT
CASSTGDSVLTEAFF
>TRBD2|TRBV13|NA|TRBJ2-3
TGTGCCAGCAGCCACGACTTAGCGGGGGCTTTCACAGATACGCAGTATTTT
CASSHDLAGAFTDTQYF
>NA|TRBV5-8|NA|TRBJ2-7
TGTGCCAGCAGCTTGGTTCAGGATCGCTCCTACGAGCAGTACTTC
CASSLVQDRSYEQYF
>NA|TRBV20-1|once|TRBJ2-7
TGCAGTGCAGGGGCCTCCTACGAGCAGTACTTC
CSAGASYEQYF
>NA|TRBV28|few|TRBJ1-5
TGTGCCTGTAGGACGGATAGCAATCAGCCCCAGCATTTT
CACRTDSNQPQHF
>NA|TRBV7-8|NA|TRBJ2-7
TGTGCCAGCAGCTCCTACTACGAGCAGTACTTC
CASSSYYEQYF